Listed below are T cell receptor beta chains from one sample, sequenced in a study of T cells after yellow fever vaccination. MiXCR was run by TCRdb on the 5' RACE reads, yielding one entry per CDR3 protein. Of about 240,000 distinct CDR3 sequences in the sample, more than 3.5% were seen once. Sequencing used PBMCs, obtained 15 days after the yellow fever booster vaccination. Receptors were obtained from a man between 18 and 29 years old who received the YFV17D yellow fever vaccine. Each CDR3 is given with its conserved first and last residue. The order of the fields is J gene, D gene, clone size, V gene, CDR3 protein, CDR3 DNA. The D gene is left open where the match is weak. Expanded clones get a size class; other rows say once, few or many, or leave the size out.

TRBJ1-2 . many TRBV12-3/TRBV12-4 CASSTSVEAYGYTF TGTGCCAGCAGTACATCGGTGGAGGCCTATGGCTACACCTTC
TRBJ2-2 . many TRBV12-3/TRBV12-4 CASSPSGTQNTGELFF TGTGCCAGCAGCCCCTCCGGGACACAGAACACCGGGGAGCTGTTTTTT
TRBJ2-3 . many TRBV9 CASSVELWGRGSDTQYF TGTGCCAGCAGCGTAGAGCTCTGGGGGCGGGGCTCAGATACGCAGTATTTT
TRBJ2-7 . many TRBV5-1 CASGGQPGAEEQYF TGCGCCAGCGGCGGGCAGCCAGGGGCGGAAGAGCAGTACTTC
TRBJ1-4 . many TRBV20-1 CSARVSTNEKLFF TGCAGTGCTCGGGTCTCAACTAATGAAAAACTGTTTTTT
TRBJ2-7 . few TRBV18 CASSPGDPRTYEQYF TGTGCCAGCTCACCAGGGGACCCAAGAACCTACGAGCAGTACTTC
TRBJ1-5 . . TRBV10-3 CAISELQGNQPQHF TGTGCCATCAGTGAGTTGCAGGGGAATCAGCCCCAGCATTTT
TRBJ2-3 TRBD2 many TRBV11-2 CASRGLAGGASTDTQYF TGTGCCAGCAGGGGACTAGCGGGGGGAGCTAGCACAGATACGCAGTATTTT
TRBJ2-2 TRBD1 many TRBV9 CASSNPTGARNANTGELFF TGTGCCAGCAGCAATCCTACAGGGGCGAGAAATGCGAACACCGGGGAGCTGTTTTTT
TRBJ2-2 TRBD2 many TRBV5-1 CASSLLRAGGTGELFF TGCGCCAGCAGCTTACTGCGAGCGGGGGGCACCGGGGAGCTGTTTTTT
TRBJ1-2 . many TRBV30 CAWARGSNVDGYTF TGTGCCTGGGCCCGCGGGTCAAACGTCGATGGCTACACCTTC
TRBJ2-3 . . TRBV7-3 CASSLSGVASTDTQYF TGTGCCAGCAGCTTATCCGGGGTGGCTAGCACAGATACGCAGTATTTT
TRBJ1-4 . many TRBV5-1 CASSSSGQINEKLFF TGCGCCAGCAGCTCCTCAGGACAGATTAATGAAAAACTGTTTTTT
TRBJ2-2 TRBD1 . TRBV5-4 CASSLGQGAGELFF TGTGCCAGCAGCTTAGGTCAGGGGGCCGGGGAGCTGTTTTTT
TRBJ2-3 . many TRBV9 CASSARLAGRGSTQYF TGTGCCAGCAGCGCTCGTCTGGCGGGCAGAGGGAGTACGCAGTATTTT
TRBJ1-2 . many TRBV20-1 CRTGANYGYTF TGCAGGACAGGAGCTAACTATGGCTACACCTTC
TRBJ2-6 . few TRBV7-2 CASSLVGRRRSGANVLTF TGTGCCAGCAGCTTAGTAGGCAGGCGTCGCTCTGGGGCCAACGTCCTGACTTTC